This is a list of T cell receptor beta chains from one sample in a study of human T cells and chemical hapten exposure. TCRdb re-derived calls from the RACE reads in MiXCR, one entry per CDR3 protein. The sample has some 81,000 distinct CDR3 sequences; around 9.3% are singletons. The sample consisted of whole blood. These receptors came from a female donor in good health. Some clones in this sample may be carry-over from other donors' samples. The CDR3 runs from the conserved cysteine through the conserved F or W. The D gene is left open where the match is weak. Some rows have no size entry. The others give once, few or many, or a class for an expanded clone.

>TRBJ2-7|.|TRBV18|.
CASSPTQGSQIYEQYF
TGTGCCAGCTCACCAACGCAGGGTTCCCAAATCTACGAGCAGTACTTC
>TRBJ1-1|.|TRBV12-3/TRBV12-4|.
CASSPPGYRNTEAFF
TGTGCCAGCAGTCCCCCAGGGTACAGGAACACTGAAGCTTTCTTT
>TRBJ2-7|many|TRBV14|.
CASSQDLGGDEQYF
TGTGCCAGCAGCCAAGACCTGGGAGGCGACGAGCAGTACTTC
>TRBJ2-5|.|TRBV2|.
CASSGRSRGETQYF
TGTGCCAGCAGTGGACGGTCCCGAGGAGAGACCCAGTACTTC
>TRBJ2-7|few|TRBV11-2|.
CASSLVGEQYF
TGTGCCAGCAGCTTAGTTGGCGAGCAGTACTTC
>TRBJ2-5|.|TRBV20-1|TRBD2
CSAPRLAGVFEETQYF
TGCAGTGCTCCTCGACTAGCGGGGGTCTTTGAAGAGACCCAGTACTTC
>TRBJ1-1|few|TRBV4-3|.
CASSQDQGTQSTEAFF
TGCGCCAGCAGCCAAGATCAGGGCACCCAGTCCACTGAAGCTTTCTTT
>TRBJ1-2|.|TRBV12-3/TRBV12-4|.
CASRTADYGYTF
TGTGCCAGCCGGACAGCAGACTATGGCTACACCTTC
>TRBJ2-7|.|TRBV3-1|.
CASSQVLSTAYEQYF
TGTGCCAGCAGCCAAGTTTTGTCAACCGCCTACGAGCAGTACTTC
>TRBJ1-3|few|TRBV4-1|.
CASSQGYGGESGNTIYF
TGCGCCAGCAGCCAAGGGTACGGGGGCGAGTCTGGAAACACCATATATTTT
>TRBJ2-7|.|TRBV5-1|.
CASSPQGPSYEQYF
TGCGCCAGCAGCCCCCAGGGTCCATCCTACGAGCAGTACTTC
>TRBJ2-3|.|TRBV30|.
CAWSVSELSTDTQYF
TGTGCCTGGAGTGTATCCGAGCTTAGCACAGATACGCAGTATTTT
>TRBJ1-5|many|TRBV20-1|.
CSAREGTSNQPQHF
TGCAGTGCTAGAGAAGGGACTAGCAATCAGCCCCAGCATTTT
>TRBJ2-3|many|TRBV7-8|.
CASSRNLGSGKTTDTQYF
TGTGCCAGCAGCCGAAATTTAGGGTCGGGGAAGACCACAGATACGCAGTATTTT
>TRBJ2-3|many|TRBV20-1|.
CSARDHSQGFPDTQYF
TGCAGTGCTAGAGACCATAGCCAGGGGTTTCCAGATACGCAGTATTTT
>TRBJ1-4|many|TRBV28|.
CASSFIGSATNEKLFF
TGTGCCAGCAGTTTTATCGGGTCTGCAACTAATGAAAAACTGTTTTTT
>TRBJ2-5|few|TRBV3-1|.
CASSLTTWSEETQYF
TGTGCCAGCAGCCTTACGACCTGGAGCGAAGAGACCCAGTACTTC
>TRBJ1-1|few|TRBV4-1|.
CASSQDMRGTANTEAFF
TGCGCCAGCAGCCAAGATATGAGGGGAACCGCGAACACTGAAGCTTTCTTT
>TRBJ1-1|few|TRBV6-2/TRBV6-3|TRBD1
CASSFHPTGAAFF
TGTGCCAGCAGTTTTCACCCGACAGGGGCCGCTTTCTTT
>TRBJ2-7|many|TRBV4-2|.
CASSPAATETGHEQYF
TGTGCCAGCAGCCCGGCCGCCACGGAAACAGGACACGAGCAGTACTTC
>TRBJ1-4|.|TRBV25-1|.
CASSVRGDGNEKLFF
TGTGCCAGCAGTGTAAGGGGGGACGGTAATGAAAAACTGTTTTTT
>TRBJ1-2|few|TRBV20-1|TRBD1
CSALNPGQGGYGYTF
TGCAGTGCTTTGAATCCGGGACAGGGAGGCTATGGCTACACCTTC
>TRBJ1-1|.|TRBV5-4|TRBD1
CASSFKQGLVTEAFF
TGTGCCAGCAGCTTTAAACAGGGGCTGGTTACTGAAGCTTTCTTT
>TRBJ2-7|.|TRBV4-2|.
CASSQEDTHSYEQYF
TGTGCCAGCAGCCAAGAGGACACACACTCCTACGAGCAGTACTTC
>TRBJ2-5|.|TRBV5-1|.
CASSLDGGVRETQYF
TGCGCCAGCAGCTTGGATGGCGGGGTTAGAGAGACCCAGTACTTC
>TRBJ2-4|.|TRBV20-1|TRBD2
CSAPLTGGPNIQYF
TGCAGTGCCCCACTAACGGGGGGGCCCAACATTCAGTACTTC
>TRBJ2-3|.|TRBV6-4|.
CASSDSIRSTQYF
TGTGCCAGCAGTGACTCGATAAGGAGTACGCAGTATTTT
>TRBJ1-1|many|TRBV6-5|TRBD1
CASSARQGRMNTEAFF
TGTGCCAGCAGTGCTAGACAGGGCCGCATGAACACTGAAGCTTTCTTT
>TRBJ2-3|.|TRBV3-1|.
CASSSTDSDTDTQYF
TGTGCCAGCAGCAGCACCGATTCTGACACAGATACGCAGTATTTT
>TRBJ2-7|many|TRBV7-3|TRBD1
CASSRQGASYEQYF
TGTGCCAGCAGCCGACAGGGGGCAAGCTACGAGCAGTACTTC
>TRBJ1-1|many|TRBV20-1|.
CSAREIRSQYTEAFF
TGCAGTGCTAGAGAGATACGTTCTCAATACACTGAAGCTTTCTTT
>TRBJ2-1|few|TRBV12-3/TRBV12-4|TRBD2
CASSAAGGPNYNEQFF
TGTGCCAGCAGCGCAGCGGGGGGGCCGAACTACAATGAGCAGTTCTTC
>TRBJ1-4|many|TRBV20-1|.
CSAPDGRATNEKLFF
TGCAGTGCCCCGGACGGCAGAGCAACTAATGAAAAACTGTTTTTT
>TRBJ1-1|many|TRBV28|.
CASSGAWSGQGEGTEAFF
TGTGCCAGCAGTGGAGCTTGGTCAGGGCAGGGAGAAGGCACTGAAGCTTTCTTT
>TRBJ2-3|many|TRBV20-1|.
CSAHPGRQITDTQYF
TGCAGTGCTCACCCGGGCCGTCAAATCACAGATACGCAGTATTTT
>TRBJ1-1|few|TRBV19|.
CASTGMASSSEAFF
TGTGCCAGTACTGGGATGGCCTCTTCTAGTGAAGCTTTCTTT
>TRBJ2-3|.|TRBV12-3/TRBV12-4|TRBD2
CASSFLAGGLGDTQYF
TGTGCCAGCAGTTTCCTAGCGGGGGGGCTTGGAGATACGCAGTATTTT
>TRBJ1-4|few|TRBV2|.
CASSETGATNEKLFF
TGTGCCAGCAGTGAAACCGGTGCAACTAATGAAAAACTGTTTTTT
>TRBJ1-1|.|TRBV27|.
CASSLTAMNTEAFF
TGTGCCAGCAGCCTGACAGCCATGAACACTGAAGCTTTCTTT
>TRBJ1-5|many|TRBV12-3/TRBV12-4|.
CASSPPPGGQPQHF
TGTGCCAGCAGTCCGCCGCCCGGGGGTCAGCCCCAGCATTTT
>TRBJ2-5|.|TRBV12-3/TRBV12-4|TRBD2
CASSNRATSAGGTQYF
TGTGCCAGCAGTAATAGGGCTACTAGCGCCGGGGGGACCCAGTACTTC
>TRBJ2-3|.|TRBV14|.
CASSQVFNTQYF
TGTGCCAGCAGCCAAGTCTTTAATACGCAGTATTTT
>TRBJ2-1|many|TRBV6-6|.
CASSWHPTDNEQFF
TGTGCCAGCAGTTGGCATCCCACTGACAATGAGCAGTTCTTC